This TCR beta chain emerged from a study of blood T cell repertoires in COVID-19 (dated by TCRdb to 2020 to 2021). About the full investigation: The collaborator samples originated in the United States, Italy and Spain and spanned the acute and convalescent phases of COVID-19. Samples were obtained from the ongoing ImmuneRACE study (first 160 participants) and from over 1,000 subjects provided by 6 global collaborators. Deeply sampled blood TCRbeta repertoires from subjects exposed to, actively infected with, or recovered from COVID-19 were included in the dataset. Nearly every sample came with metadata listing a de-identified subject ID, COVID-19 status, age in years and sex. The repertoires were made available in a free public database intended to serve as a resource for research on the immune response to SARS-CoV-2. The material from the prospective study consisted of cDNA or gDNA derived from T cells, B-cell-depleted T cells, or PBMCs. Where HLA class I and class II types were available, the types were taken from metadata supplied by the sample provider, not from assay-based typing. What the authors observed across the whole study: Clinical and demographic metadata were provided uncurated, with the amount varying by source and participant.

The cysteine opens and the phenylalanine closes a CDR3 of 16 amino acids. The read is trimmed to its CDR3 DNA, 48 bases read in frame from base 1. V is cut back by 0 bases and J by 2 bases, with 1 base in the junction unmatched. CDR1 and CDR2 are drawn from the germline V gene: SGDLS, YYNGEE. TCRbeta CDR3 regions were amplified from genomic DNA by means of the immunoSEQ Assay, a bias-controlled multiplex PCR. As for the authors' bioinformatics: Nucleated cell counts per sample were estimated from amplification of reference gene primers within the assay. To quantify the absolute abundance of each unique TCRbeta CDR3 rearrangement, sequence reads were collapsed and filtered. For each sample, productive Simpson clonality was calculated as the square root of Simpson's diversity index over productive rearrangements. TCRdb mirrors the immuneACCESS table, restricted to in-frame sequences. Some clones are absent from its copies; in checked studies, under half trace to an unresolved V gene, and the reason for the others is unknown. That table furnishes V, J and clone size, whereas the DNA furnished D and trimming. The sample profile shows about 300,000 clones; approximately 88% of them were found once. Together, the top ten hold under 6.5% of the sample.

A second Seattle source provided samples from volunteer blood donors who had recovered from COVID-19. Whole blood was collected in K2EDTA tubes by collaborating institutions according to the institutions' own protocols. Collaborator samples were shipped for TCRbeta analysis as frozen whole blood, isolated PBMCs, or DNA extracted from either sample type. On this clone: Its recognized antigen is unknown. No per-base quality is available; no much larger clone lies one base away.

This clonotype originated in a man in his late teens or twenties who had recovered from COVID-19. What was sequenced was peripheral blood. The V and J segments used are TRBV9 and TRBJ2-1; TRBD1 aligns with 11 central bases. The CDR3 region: CASSVVGQGAYNEQFF. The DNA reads TGTGCCAGCAGCGTAGTGGGACAGGGGGCCTACAATGAGCAGTTCTTC.